The 8 T cell receptor beta chains listed next were all sequenced from one sample in a study of T cells in Graves' hyperthyroidism and ophthalmopathy. TCR beta CDR3 sequences were amplified from RNA transcripts. HTBI primers were employed in a first-round RT-PCR of the TCR CDR3. MiXCR was run by TCRdb on the multiplex PCR reads, yielding one entry per CDR3 protein. The sample lists more than 500,000 distinct CDR3 sequences; 16% were seen once. The sample consisted of blood. Every receptor here comes from a woman aged 25 to 39 with Graves' ophthalmopathy.

There are many counts of this clonotype. The chain joins TRBV3-1 to TRBJ1-1; possible D gene TRBD1, 5 bases. V was shortened by 1 base and J by 9 bases, with 15 bases between the two germline ends. The CDR3 has 14 residues. CDR1 is LGHDT, CDR2 YNNKEL, per germline (reference sequence). The chain's CDR3 is CASSQGVGEGKAFF. The CDR3, as DNA: TGTGCCAGCAGCCAAGGGGTAGGAGAGGGGAAAGCTTTCTTT.

DNA of the CDR3: TGTGCCAGCAGTTATGCAGACACCTACGAGCAGTACTTC. Translated, it gives CASSYADTYEQYF. The chain uses TRBV27 and TRBJ2-7, with unresolved D. Trimming removed 4 bases at V and 2 bases at J, with 9 bases between. This CDR3 comprises 13 residues. The V gene's germline CDR1 is MNHEY and CDR2 SMNVEV (reference sequence).

This clonotype was detected many times. The chain recombines TRBV20-1 with TRBJ1-2; D is possibly TRBD1 (6 bases). Germline assignment: CDR1 DFQATT and CDR2 SNEGSKA (reference sequence). The CDR3 sequence is 14 residues long. Trimming removed 1 base from V and 2 bases from J, with 11 bases in between. CDR3 sequence reads: CSARVKGVNYGYTF. The DNA for the CDR3 is TGCAGTGCTAGAGTAAAGGGGGTGAACTATGGCTACACCTTC.

The rearrangement uses TRBV15 and TRBJ2-1, with 15 bases identical to TRBD2. Germline V gene sequence: CDR1 LNHNV, CDR2 YYDKDF (reference sequence). Trimming at V came to 0 bases and at J to 8 bases, leaving 8 bases not matched to a gene. The CDR3 spans 18 residues. Written as DNA, the CDR3 is TGTGCCACCAGCAGAGATCCCGGGACTAGCGGGAGGTTCGATGAGCAGTTCTTC. This translates into CATSRDPGTSGRFDEQFF.

The genes are TRBV4-3 and TRBJ1-3; 11 bases map to TRBD1. Germline CDR1 is LGHNA and CDR2 is YSLEER. V shed 1 base, J shed 4 bases, and the junction held 9 bases outside the gene matches. The CDR3 has 18 amino acids. The CDR3 region has the DNA TGCGCCAGCAGCCAAGTACGGACAGGGGGCCCTAGGGGAAACACCATATATTTT. Amino acid sequence: CASSQVRTGGPRGNTIYF.

This clonotype was counted ten times or more. The chain uses TRBV2 and TRBJ1-5; 8 bases match TRBD1. In germline, CDR1 is SNHLY, CDR2 FYNNEI. The CDR3 covers 16 residues. With 2 bases clipped from V and 4 bases from J, the junction kept 7 bases outside the gene matches. The CDR3 is CASSELGRGRNQPQHF. The CDR3 DNA reads TGTGCCAGCAGTGAACTGGGCAGGGGGCGGAATCAGCCCCAGCATTTT.

This clonotype turned up a few times. V is TRBV2 and J is TRBJ2-2, with 7 bases lining up with TRBD2. Germline V gene sequence: CDR1 SNHLY, CDR2 FYNNEI. This CDR3 comprises 13 residues. V lost 4 bases to trimming and J lost 4 bases; unmatched junction nucleotides: 0. This chain's CDR3 is CASSGTSTGELFF. CDR3 in DNA: TGTGCCAGCAGTGGGACTAGCACCGGGGAGCTGTTTTTT.

The J gene is TRBJ2-3, the V gene TRBV24-1, with a possible D match to TRBD2 (5 bases). V shed 2 bases and J shed 0 bases, with 8 bases lying between them. This CDR3 is built from 15 residues. CDR1 is KGHDR, CDR2 SFDVKD, per germline. The DNA of the CDR3 is TGTGCCACCAGTGATTCCCGGGAAAGCACAGATACGCAGTATTTT. It is translated as CATSDSRESTDTQYF.